Following are 5 T cell receptor beta chains from one sample sequenced in a study of OX40 agonist ivuxolimab in advanced cancers. Assay: immunoSEQ multiplex PCR; the TCRdb copy retains only in-frame clones and omits some. This sample yields more than 15,000 clones, of which approximately 78% are seen a single time; 28% belongs to the top ten. The source material was CD4+ or CD8+ T cells sorted from blood, sampled in a trial of the OX40 agonist ivuxolimab. The receptor set was obtained from an adult with an advanced solid tumor such as melanoma, head and neck, liver or kidney cancer.

The chain carries TRBV9 and TRBJ2-7; 7 positions agree with TRBD1. CDR3 length: 16 residues. CDR1 and CDR2 (germline): SGDLS, YYNGEE. Trimming took 0 bases from V and 4 from J; bases not matched to a gene: 10. CDR3 amino acids: CASSVGGAGGVYEQYF. CDR3 nucleotide sequence: TGTGCCAGCAGCGTAGGAGGGGCAGGGGGTGTATACGAGCAGTACTTC. Full variable domain (outside the CDR3, taken from reference TRBV9 and TRBJ2-7): DSGVTQTPKHLITATGQRVTLRCSPRSGDLSVYWYQQSLDQGLQFLIQYYNGEERAKGNILERFSAQQFPDLHSELNLSSLELGDSALYFCASSVGGAGGVYEQYFGPGTRLTVT.

J is TRBJ2-7 and V is TRBV6-6, with D perhaps TRBD2 (5 bases). CDR1 and CDR2 (germline): MNHNY, SVGAGI (reference sequence). The CDR3 sequence is 13 residues long. Trimming left V 5 bases short and J 3 bases short, with 11 bases between. CDR3 residues: CASSTDGNYEQYF. Written as DNA, the CDR3 is TGTGCCAGCAGTACGGACGGGAACTACGAGCAGTACTTC.

The chain has TRBV19 and TRBJ1-5; the D gene is possibly TRBD1 (5 bases). V was clipped by 1 base and J by 6 bases, with 10 bases between them. CDR1 is LNHDA, CDR2 SQIVND, per germline (reference sequence). This CDR3 has 14 amino acids. This chain's CDR3 is CASSIVPGTQPQHF. The CDR3 nucleotides read TGTGCCAGTAGTATAGTGCCAGGGACTCAGCCCCAGCATTTT.

The chain links TRBV6-5 to TRBJ2-7; the D is unclear. This CDR3 comprises 11 residues. With 0 bases removed from V and 6 bases from J, the gap between germline ends came to 3 bases. Germline V gene sequence: CDR1 MNHEY, CDR2 SVGAGI. CDR3 in DNA: TGTGCCAGCAGTTACTCCCGCGAGCAGTACTTC. This codes for CASSYSREQYF.

This chain joins TRBV6-6 and TRBJ1-2; D ambiguous. The CDR3 runs 11 residues. V was shortened by 1 base and J by 10 bases, with 7 bases between the two germline ends. Germline CDR1 MNHNY, CDR2 SVGAGI (reference sequence). The CDR3 here is CASSYYPDYTF. For the CDR3, the DNA is TGTGCCAGCAGTTACTATCCCGACTACACCTTC.